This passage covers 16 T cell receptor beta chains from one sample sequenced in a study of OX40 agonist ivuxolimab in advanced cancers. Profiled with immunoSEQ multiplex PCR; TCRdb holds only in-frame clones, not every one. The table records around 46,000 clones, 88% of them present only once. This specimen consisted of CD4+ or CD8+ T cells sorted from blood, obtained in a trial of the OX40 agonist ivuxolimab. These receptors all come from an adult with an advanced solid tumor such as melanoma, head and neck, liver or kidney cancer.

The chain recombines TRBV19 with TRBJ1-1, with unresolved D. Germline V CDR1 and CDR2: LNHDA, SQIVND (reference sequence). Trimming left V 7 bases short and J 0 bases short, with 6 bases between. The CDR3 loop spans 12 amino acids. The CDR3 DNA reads TGTGCCAGTAAATGGTTGAACACTGAAGCTTTCTTT. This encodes CASKWLNTEAFF.

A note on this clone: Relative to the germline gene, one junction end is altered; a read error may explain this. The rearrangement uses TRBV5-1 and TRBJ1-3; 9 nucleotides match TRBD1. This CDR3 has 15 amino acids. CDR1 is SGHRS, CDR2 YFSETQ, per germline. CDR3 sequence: CASRLDRGNGNTIYF. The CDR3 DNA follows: TGCGCCAGCAGATTGGACAGGGGTAATGGAAACACCATATATTTT.

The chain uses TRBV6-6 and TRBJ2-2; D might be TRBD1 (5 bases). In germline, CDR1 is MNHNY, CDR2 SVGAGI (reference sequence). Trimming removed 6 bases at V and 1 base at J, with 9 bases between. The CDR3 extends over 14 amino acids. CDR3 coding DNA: TGTGCCAGCAGCAGGGCAGAGAACACCGGGGAGCTGTTTTTT. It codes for CASSRAENTGELFF.

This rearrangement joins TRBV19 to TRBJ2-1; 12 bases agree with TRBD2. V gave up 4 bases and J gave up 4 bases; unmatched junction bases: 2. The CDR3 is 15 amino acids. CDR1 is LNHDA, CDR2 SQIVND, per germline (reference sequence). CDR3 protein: CASSRTSGTYNEQFF. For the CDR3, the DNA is TGTGCCAGTAGTAGGACTAGCGGGACATACAATGAGCAGTTCTTC.

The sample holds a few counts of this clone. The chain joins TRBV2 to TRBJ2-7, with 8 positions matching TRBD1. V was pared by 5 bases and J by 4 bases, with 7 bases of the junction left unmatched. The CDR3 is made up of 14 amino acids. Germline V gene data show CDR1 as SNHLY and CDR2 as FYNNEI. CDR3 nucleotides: TGTGCCAGCAGTCTGCAGGGGGCGGCATACGAGCAGTACTTC. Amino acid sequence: CASSLQGAAYEQYF.

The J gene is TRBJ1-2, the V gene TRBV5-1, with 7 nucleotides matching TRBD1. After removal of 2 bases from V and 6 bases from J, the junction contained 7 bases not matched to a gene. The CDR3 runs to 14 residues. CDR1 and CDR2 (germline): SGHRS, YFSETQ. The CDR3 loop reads CASSLGTEGDGYTF. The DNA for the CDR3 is TGCGCCAGCAGCTTAGGGACAGAAGGAGATGGCTACACCTTC.

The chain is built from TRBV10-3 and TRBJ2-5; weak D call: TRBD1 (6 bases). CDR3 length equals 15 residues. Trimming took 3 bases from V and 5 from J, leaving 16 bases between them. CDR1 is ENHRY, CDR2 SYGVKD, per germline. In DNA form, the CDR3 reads TGTGCCATCAGTGAAGATGACCTCACAGGGGAGACCCAGTACTTC. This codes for CAISEDDLTGETQYF.

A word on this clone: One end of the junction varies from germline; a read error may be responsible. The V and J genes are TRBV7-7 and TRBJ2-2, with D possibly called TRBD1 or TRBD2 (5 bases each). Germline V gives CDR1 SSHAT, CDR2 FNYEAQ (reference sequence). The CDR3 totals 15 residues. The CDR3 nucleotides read TGTGCTAGCAGCTTATGGGCAGGGACGGCCGGGGAGCTGTTTTTT. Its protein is CASSLWAGTAGELFF.

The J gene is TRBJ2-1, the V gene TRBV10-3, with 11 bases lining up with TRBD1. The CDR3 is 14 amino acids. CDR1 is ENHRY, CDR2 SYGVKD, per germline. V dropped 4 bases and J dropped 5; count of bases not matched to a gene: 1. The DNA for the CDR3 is TGTGCCATCAGTGGGGGACAGGGGGACAATGAGCAGTTCTTC. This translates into CAISGGQGDNEQFF.

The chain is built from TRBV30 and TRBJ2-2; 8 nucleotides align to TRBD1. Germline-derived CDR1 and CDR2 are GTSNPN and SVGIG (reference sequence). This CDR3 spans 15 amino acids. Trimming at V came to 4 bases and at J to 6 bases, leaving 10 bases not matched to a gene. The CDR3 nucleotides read TGTGCCTGGACCAGGAGGGACAGGCTCGCCGGGGAGCTGTTTTTT. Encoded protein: CAWTRRDRLAGELFF.

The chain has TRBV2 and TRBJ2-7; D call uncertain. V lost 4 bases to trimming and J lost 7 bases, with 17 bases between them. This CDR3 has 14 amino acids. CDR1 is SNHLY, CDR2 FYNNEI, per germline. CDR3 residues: CASSGGPPVREQYF. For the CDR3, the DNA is TGTGCCAGCAGTGGGGGTCCTCCTGTGAGGGAGCAGTACTTC.

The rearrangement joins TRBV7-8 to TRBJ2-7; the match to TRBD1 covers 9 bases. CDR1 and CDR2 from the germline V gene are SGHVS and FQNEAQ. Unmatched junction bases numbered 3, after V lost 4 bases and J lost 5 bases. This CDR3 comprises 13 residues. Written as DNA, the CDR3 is TGTGCCAGCAGCTCCCGGGACAGGGACGAGCAGTACTTC. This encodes CASSSRDRDEQYF.

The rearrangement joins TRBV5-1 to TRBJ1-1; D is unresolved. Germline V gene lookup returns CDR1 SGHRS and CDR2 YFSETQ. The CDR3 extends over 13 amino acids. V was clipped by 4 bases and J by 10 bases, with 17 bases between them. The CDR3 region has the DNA TGCGCCAGCAGCCTCGCCGGGGATTTTGGAGCTTTCTTT. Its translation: CASSLAGDFGAFF.

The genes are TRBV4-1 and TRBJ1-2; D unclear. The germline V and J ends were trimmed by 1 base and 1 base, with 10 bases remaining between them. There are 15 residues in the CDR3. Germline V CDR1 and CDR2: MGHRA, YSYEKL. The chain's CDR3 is CASSQGASLNYGYTF. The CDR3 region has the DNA TGCGCCAGCAGCCAAGGTGCCTCCCTTAACTATGGCTACACCTTC.

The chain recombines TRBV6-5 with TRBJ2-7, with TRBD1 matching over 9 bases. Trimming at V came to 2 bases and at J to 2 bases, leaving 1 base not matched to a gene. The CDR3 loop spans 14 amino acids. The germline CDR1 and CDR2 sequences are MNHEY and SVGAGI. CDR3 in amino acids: CASSYGDRAYEQYF. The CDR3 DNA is TGTGCCAGCAGTTACGGGGACAGGGCCTACGAGCAGTACTTC.

The CDR3 coding sequence is TGTGCCAGCTCACCTCTTTCGACAGGGAACCAAGAGACCCAGTACTTC. Protein product: CASSPLSTGNQETQYF. The rearrangement links TRBV18 to TRBJ2-5, with 7 bases lining up with TRBD1. V gave up 3 bases and J gave up 0 bases; unmatched junction bases: 7. Germline V gene sequence: CDR1 KGHSH, CDR2 LQKENI. This CDR3 spans 16 amino acids.